The 18 T cell receptor beta chains below were found in one sample sequenced in a study of cytomegalovirus exposure and HLA in healthy donors (dated by TCRdb to the late 2010s). The method was the immunoSEQ multiplex PCR assay. A mixture of 60 forward primers for TCR Vbeta segments and 13 reverse primers for TCR Jbeta segments was used in the multiplex PCR. In its TCRdb copy, this immuneACCESS table keeps in-frame sequences only and misses some clones. Where compared with another copy, unresolved V genes explain less than half of these, and the others have no known cause. The table of this sample itemizes more than 100,000 clones. Of the sample, around 1.5% is held by the ten largest clones. Sequencing was done on a sample of PBMCs. The source is a woman aged 40 to 55 in good health and CMV-seronegative.

This chain uses TRBV6-1 with TRBJ2-6; D call uncertain. The CDR3 loop spans 15 amino acids. The V end lost 4 bases, the J end lost 2 bases, and 9 bases lay between the germline ends. Germline CDR1 MNHNS, CDR2 SASEGT. The CDR3 protein is CASSVSSTGANVLTF. The CDR3 DNA sequence: TGTGCCAGCAGTGTTAGCAGCACTGGGGCCAACGTCCTGACTTTC.

The rearrangement links TRBV9 to TRBJ2-1, with D tentatively TRBD2 (5 bases). The CDR3 totals 16 residues. V was cut by 0 bases and J by 2 bases, with 12 bases left in between. The germline V gene encodes CDR1 SGDLS and CDR2 YYNGEE. CDR3: CASSVGRGFPYNEQFF. CDR3 DNA sequence: TGTGCCAGCAGCGTAGGTCGAGGGTTCCCCTACAATGAGCAGTTCTTC.

The chain recombines TRBV11-2 with TRBJ2-2; no definite D call. Trimming removed 6 bases at V and 4 bases at J, with 18 bases between. The CDR3 covers 16 residues. Per germline, CDR1 SGHAT and CDR2 FQNNGV. CDR3 in amino acids: CASSRDGTPGTGELFF. CDR3 bases: TGTGCCAGCAGTCGTGATGGAACCCCGGGCACCGGGGAGCTGTTTTTT. The whole variable domain, remainder taken from reference TRBV11-2 and TRBJ2-2, is EAGVAQSPRYKIIEKRQSVAFWCNPISGHATLYWYQQILGQGPKLLIQFQNNGVVDDSQLPKDRFSAERLKGVDSTLKIQPAKLEDSAVYLCASSRDGTPGTGELFFGEGSRLTVL.

The V call is TRBV9, the J call TRBJ2-1; TRBD2 matches at 14 bases. The CDR3 contains 15 residues. V lost 2 bases to trimming and J lost 10 bases; unmatched junction nucleotides: 5. Germline CDR1 SGDLS, CDR2 YYNGEE. In DNA, the CDR3 is TGTGCCAGCAGCGTGACTAGCGGGGGGGCCAGGGAGCAGTTCTTC. It codes for CASSVTSGGAREQFF. The full variable domain, in which reference TRBV9 and TRBJ2-1 provide the parts outside the CDR3, is DSGVTQTPKHLITATGQRVTLRCSPRSGDLSVYWYQQSLDQGLQFLIQYYNGEERAKGNILERFSAQQFPDLHSELNLSSLELGDSALYFCASSVTSGGAREQFFGPGTRLTVL.

V and J are TRBV9 and TRBJ2-7; perhaps TRBD2 as D (5 bases). Germline CDR1 and CDR2: SGDLS and YYNGEE. This CDR3 is 15 amino acids long. V was cut by 1 base and J by 7 bases, with 18 bases left in between. CDR3 sequence: CASSVNGGPGWEQYV. The CDR3 region has the DNA TGTGCCAGCAGCGTAAATGGAGGCCCCGGATGGGAGCAGTACGTC.

The rearrangement uses TRBV28 and TRBJ2-7; 9 nucleotides align to TRBD1. From germline, CDR1 is MDHEN and CDR2 SYDVKM. The CDR3 covers 13 residues. Germline trimming cut 6 bases from V and 6 bases from J; bases unmatched to any gene: 6. CDR3 loop: CASRGTGLSEQYF. The CDR3 nucleotides read TGTGCCAGCAGGGGGACAGGGTTATCCGAGCAGTACTTC.

Remarks on this clone: One end of the junction fails to match germline, which may point to a read error. The chain combines TRBV28 with TRBJ2-7; D is uncertain. Germline CDR1 is MDHEN and CDR2 is SYDVKM. The length of the CDR3 is 9 residues. CDR3 coding DNA: TGTGCCAGCAGTTTATGCCTTCGCTTC. It translates to CASSLCLRF.

The chain recombines TRBV7-9 with TRBJ1-1; no clear D gene. Looked up from germline, CDR1 is SEHNR and CDR2 is FQNEAQ (reference sequence). CDR3 size: 15 residues. The V and J ends lost 3 bases and 2 bases respectively, with 13 bases between them. CDR3 nucleotide sequence: TGTGCCAGCAGCTTTAACATCCCCCGTAACACTGAAGCTTTCTTT. Translating it yields CASSFNIPRNTEAFF.

The J gene is TRBJ1-4, the V gene TRBV4-1; 9 nucleotides match TRBD1. Germline CDR1 reads MGHRA; CDR2 reads YSYEKL. The CDR3 loop spans 14 amino acids. V gave up 6 bases and J gave up 7 bases; unmatched junction bases: 6. CDR3 nucleotides: TGCGCCAGCAGGGGGACAGGGTATGGTGAAAAACTGTTTTTT. Encoded protein: CASRGTGYGEKLFF.

DNA for the CDR3: TGTGCCAGCAGCTCCGACAGGGCTGGAAACACCATATATTTT. It is translated as CASSSDRAGNTIYF. J is TRBJ1-3 and V is TRBV7-3; the match to TRBD1 covers 7 bases. The germline V gene encodes CDR1 SGHTA and CDR2 FQGTGA. The CDR3 has 14 amino acids. V dropped 4 bases and J dropped 2; count of bases not matched to a gene: 2.

The V and J genes are TRBV28 and TRBJ2-1; weak D call: TRBD2 (6 bases). V gave up 6 bases and J gave up 7 bases, with 10 bases separating them. Germline V gene data show CDR1 as MDHEN and CDR2 as SYDVKM. There are 12 residues in the CDR3. The CDR3 bases are TGTGCCAGCAGAATCCGGGGGAATGAGCAGTTCTTC. This translates into CASRIRGNEQFF.

The rearrangement links TRBV25-1 to TRBJ2-1; 9 positions match TRBD1. This CDR3 has 16 amino acids. V dropped 7 bases and J dropped 6; count of bases not matched to a gene: 13. In germline, CDR1 is MGHDK, CDR2 SYGVNS. The CDR3 nucleotides read TGTGCCAGCATGGGTGTTTTGGGACAGGGTATCAATGAGCAGTTCTTC. It translates to CASMGVLGQGINEQFF.

The rearrangement joins TRBV27 to TRBJ2-5; 10 bases fit TRBD1. J gave up 5 bases and V 3 bases, and 9 bases lay outside the gene matches. The CDR3 runs 16 residues. CDR1 MNHEY and CDR2 SMNVEV come from the germline V gene (reference sequence). CDR3 loop: CASSLRQGATRETQYF. The CDR3 DNA follows: TGTGCCAGCAGTTTGCGACAGGGGGCGACTAGGGAGACCCAGTACTTC.

V is TRBV19 and J is TRBJ1-1; the D is unclear. The CDR3 has 15 amino acids. The germline V gene has CDR1 LNHDA and CDR2 SQIVND (reference sequence). V was pared by 6 bases and J by 7 bases, with 21 bases between. DNA of the CDR3: TGTGCCAGTAGCATCTTGCCCGATTTGCAGGATGAAGCTTTCTTT. Its translation is CASSILPDLQDEAFF. The entire variable domain, with the rest obtained from reference TRBV19 and TRBJ1-1, is as follows: DGGITQSPKYLFRKEGQNVTLSCEQNLNHDAMYWYRQDPGQGLRLIYYSQIVNDFQKGDIAEGYSVSREKKESFPLTVTSAQKNPTAFYLCASSILPDLQDEAFFGQGTRLTVV.

The chain recombines TRBV7-3 with TRBJ1-1, with D unclear. The CDR3 loop spans 13 amino acids. Deletions cut 0 bases from V and 5 bases from J, with 7 bases between. Germline lookup yields CDR1 SGHTA and CDR2 FQGTGA. CDR3 sequence reads: CASSLTSRTEAFF. As DNA, the CDR3 is TGTGCCAGCAGCTTAACCTCGCGTACTGAAGCTTTCTTT.

V is TRBV5-4 and J is TRBJ1-2; D is undetermined. The V end was cut by 1 base, the J end by 1 base, with 5 bases between. The germline V gene encodes CDR1 SGHNT and CDR2 YYREEE (reference sequence). The CDR3 consists of 13 residues. CDR3 region: CASSLSRNYGYTF. In DNA form, the CDR3 reads TGTGCCAGCAGCTTGTCCCGTAACTATGGCTACACCTTC. Supplemented by reference TRBV5-4 and TRBJ1-2, the full variable domain reads ETGVTQSPTHLIKTRGQQVTLRCSSQSGHNTVSWYQQALGQGPQFIFQYYREEENGRGNFPPRFSGLQFPNYSSELNVNALELDDSALYLCASSLSRNYGYTFGSGTRLTVV.

V and J are TRBV4-2 and TRBJ1-2; unclear D gene. In germline, CDR1 is LGHNA, CDR2 YNFKEQ. V was clipped by 0 bases and J by 7 bases, with 12 bases between them. There are 14 residues in the CDR3. The CDR3, as DNA: TGTGCCAGCAGCCAAGATCGGACTCCGGGTGGCTACACCTTC. Translated: CASSQDRTPGGYTF.

The chain is built from TRBV11-2 and TRBJ2-2, with a tentative D call TRBD1 (5 bases). The germline V and J ends were trimmed by 2 bases and 2 bases, with 12 bases remaining between them. The CDR3 has 16 amino acids. Germline assignment: CDR1 SGHAT and CDR2 FQNNGV. The DNA of the CDR3 is TGTGCCAGCAGCTTACAAAGGGGCGAAAACACCGGGGAGCTGTTTTTT. Protein sequence: CASSLQRGENTGELFF.